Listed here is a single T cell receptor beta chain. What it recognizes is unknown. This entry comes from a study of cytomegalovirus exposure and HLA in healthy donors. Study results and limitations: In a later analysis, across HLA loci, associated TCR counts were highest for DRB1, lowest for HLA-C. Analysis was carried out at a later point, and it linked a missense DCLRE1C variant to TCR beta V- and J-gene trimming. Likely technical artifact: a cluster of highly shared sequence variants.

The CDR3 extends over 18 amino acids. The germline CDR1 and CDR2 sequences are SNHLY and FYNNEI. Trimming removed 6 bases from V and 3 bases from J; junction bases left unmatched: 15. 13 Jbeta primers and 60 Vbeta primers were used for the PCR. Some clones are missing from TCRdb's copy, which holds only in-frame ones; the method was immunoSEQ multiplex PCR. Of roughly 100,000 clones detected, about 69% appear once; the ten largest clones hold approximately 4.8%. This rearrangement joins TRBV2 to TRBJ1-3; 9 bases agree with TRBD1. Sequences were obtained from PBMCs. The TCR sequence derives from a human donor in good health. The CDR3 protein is CASSYLRIGTGNGNTIYF. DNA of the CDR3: TGTGCCAGCAGCTACCTCAGGATCGGGACAGGGAATGGAAACACCATATATTTT.